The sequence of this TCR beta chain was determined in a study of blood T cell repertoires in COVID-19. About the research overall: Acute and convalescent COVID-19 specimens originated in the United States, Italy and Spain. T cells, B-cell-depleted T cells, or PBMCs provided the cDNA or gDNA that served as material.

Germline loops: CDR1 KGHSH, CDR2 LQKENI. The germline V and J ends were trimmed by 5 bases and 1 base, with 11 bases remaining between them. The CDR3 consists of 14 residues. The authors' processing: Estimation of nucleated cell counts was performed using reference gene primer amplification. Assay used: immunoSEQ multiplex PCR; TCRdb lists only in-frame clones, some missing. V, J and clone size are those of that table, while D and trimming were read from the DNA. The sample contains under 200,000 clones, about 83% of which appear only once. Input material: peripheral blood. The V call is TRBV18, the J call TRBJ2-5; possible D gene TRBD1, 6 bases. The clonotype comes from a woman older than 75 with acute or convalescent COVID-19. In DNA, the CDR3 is TGTGCCAGCTCAATAGACAGGACCCAAGAGACCCAGTACTTC. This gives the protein CASSIDRTQETQYF.